Below are 12 T cell receptor beta chains sequenced from a single sample in a study of T-cell reconstitution after alpha-beta-depleted transplantation in children. A TCRbeta library incorporating unique molecular identifiers was prepared. TCRdb itself ran the PCR reads through MiXCR, one entry per CDR3 protein. The sample has a few hundred thousand distinct CDR3 sequences; 10% to 15% are singletons. The sequenced sample was PBMCs, mostly from graft donor cells, obtained 360 days after TCRalphabeta/CD19-depleted stem cell transplant. All receptors come from a male patient under 18 who had a stem cell transplant for acute myeloid leukemia, so the T cells may come from the graft donor.

A note on this clonotype: A junction boundary mismatches the germline segment, possibly from a read error. The chain uses TRBV29-1 and TRBJ2-3; D unclear. Germline assignment: CDR1 SQVTM and CDR2 ANQGSEA. The CDR3 covers 13 residues. The CDR3 DNA is TGCAGCGTTGCCCTCACCTACACACATACGCAGTATTTT. Protein: CSVALTYTHTQYF.

This clonotype showed up many times. The chain couples TRBV28 to TRBJ2-3, with 12 nucleotides matching TRBD2. V trimming: 5 bases; J trimming: 3 bases; junction bases outside the gene matches: 12. Germline V gives CDR1 MDHEN, CDR2 SYDVKM. The CDR3 is made up of 18 amino acids. The CDR3 sequence is CASSPYSGLAGFTDTQYF. In nucleotides, the CDR3 is TGTGCCAGCAGTCCTTACTCCGGACTAGCGGGATTTACAGATACGCAGTATTTT.

This clonotype has only a few counts. The V gene is TRBV19, the J gene TRBJ1-1, with TRBD1 matching over 8 bases. The length of the CDR3 is 15 residues. V lost 6 bases and J lost 0; bases outside the gene matches: 6. The germline V gene has CDR1 LNHDA and CDR2 SQIVND (reference sequence). CDR3 sequence reads: CASSRDRTLNTEAFF. The DNA for the CDR3 is TGTGCCAGTAGCCGGGACAGGACCCTGAACACTGAAGCTTTCTTT.

This clonotype was observed a handful of times. The rearrangement uses TRBV6-5 and TRBJ2-5; either TRBD1 or TRBD2 may supply D (5 bases each). Trimming left V 5 bases short and J 3 bases short, with 13 bases between. CDR1 and CDR2 (germline): MNHEY, SVGAGI. The CDR3 has 14 amino acids. The CDR3 is CASSHGTDEETQYF. The CDR3, as DNA: TGTGCCAGCAGTCACGGGACGGACGAAGAGACCCAGTACTTC.

This clonotype appeared many times. The chain combines TRBV28 with TRBJ2-5; 7 bases fit TRBD1. The CDR3 is made up of 13 amino acids. CDR1 is MDHEN, CDR2 SYDVKM, per germline. Losses at the gene ends were 5 bases for V and 5 bases for J; bases not matched to a gene: 5. The CDR3 DNA follows: TGTGCCAGCAGTCCGACAGGGTTTGAGACCCAGTACTTC. This gives the protein CASSPTGFETQYF.

The V call is TRBV28, the J call TRBJ2-1; TRBD2 matches at 7 bases. The V gene's germline CDR1 is MDHEN and CDR2 SYDVKM. This CDR3 comprises 14 residues. V lost 3 bases, J lost 8 bases, and 7 bases stayed unmatched. This CDR3 is CASSFRTRRYEQFF. The CDR3, as DNA: TGTGCCAGCAGTTTTAGGACTAGACGATATGAGCAGTTCTTC.

This rearrangement joins TRBV7-2 to TRBJ2-1; 9 bases are a match to TRBD2. The V gene end was trimmed by 4 bases and the J gene end by 9 bases; junction bases not matched to a gene: 7. The CDR3 loop spans 14 amino acids. Germline CDR1 and CDR2: SGHTA and FQGNSA. CDR3 coding DNA: TGTGCCAGCAGCTGGGTGGCGGGAGGGAGTGAGCAGTTCTTC. Residues: CASSWVAGGSEQFF.

This clonotype was picked up a small number of times. The chain employs TRBV7-8 and TRBJ2-3, with TRBD1 matching over 9 bases. V lost 1 base, J lost 4 bases, and 3 bases stayed unmatched. Germline CDR1 SGHVS, CDR2 FQNEAQ. CDR3 length: 15 amino acids. CDR3 protein: CASSLDRGQADTQYF. Here the CDR3 DNA reads TGTGCCAGCAGCTTAGACAGGGGGCAGGCAGATACGCAGTATTTT.

This clonotype has only a few counts. Germline and junction disagree at one end, which may indicate a read error. This chain links TRBV30 with TRBJ2-2; no definite D call. CDR3 length equals 13 residues. Germline V lookup: CDR1 GTSNPN, CDR2 SVGIG (reference sequence). The CDR3 spells CTWSARRTGELFF. The CDR3 bases are TGTACCTGGAGTGCTAGAAGGACCGGGGAGCTGTTTTTT.

The chain is built from TRBV4-3 and TRBJ2-7, with D perhaps assigned TRBD1 or TRBD2 (5 bases each). CDR3 size: 16 residues. V dropped 3 bases and J dropped 2 bases, with 17 bases sitting between them. The germline gives CDR1 LGHNA, CDR2 YSLEER. CDR3 sequence: CASSQLGPTATYEQYF. The CDR3 DNA reads as TGCGCCAGCAGCCAGTTGGGACCGACAGCCACCTACGAGCAGTACTTC.

This rearrangement joins TRBV20-1 to TRBJ2-7, with a weak D call TRBD2 (6 bases). The CDR3 sequence is 15 residues long. Germline V lookup: CDR1 DFQATT, CDR2 SNEGSKA (reference sequence). The V gene lost 0 bases and the J gene lost 2 bases, with 14 bases spanning the gap. CDR3 in amino acids: CSARDHQRATYEQYF. The CDR3 bases are TGCAGTGCTAGAGATCACCAGCGGGCAACCTACGAGCAGTACTTC.

A few counts support this clonotype. The chain links TRBV12-3 or TRBV12-4 to TRBJ2-1, with 11 nucleotides matching TRBD2. CDR3 size: 15 residues. V trimming: 6 bases; J trimming: 5 bases; junction bases outside the gene matches: 6. The CDR3 DNA is TGTGCCAGCAGCCTACTAGCGGGAGCACACAATGAGCAGTTCTTC. Translated: CASSLLAGAHNEQFF.